This T cell receptor (beta chain) is from a study of T cell responses to AZD1222 COVID-19 vaccine. As regards this clone: Its antigen is as yet unknown.

CDR3 length: 16 residues. The germline V gene has CDR1 SGHRS and CDR2 YFSETQ. Trimming cost V 5 bases and J 0 bases, with 16 bases left between them. The data were produced by immunoSEQ multiplex PCR, yet TCRdb's version contains in-frame clones alone and is incomplete. The table lists fewer than 200,000 clones, 88% of them singletons. Whole-study findings and limits: Along spike, vaccine-associated CD4 TCRs were found throughout, with dominance at 160-218 and 743-854. Once two AZD1222 doses were given, Spike-specific TCR breadth and depth went up.

The chain carries TRBV5-1 and TRBJ2-3; the D gene is possibly TRBD1 (7 bases). The source material was peripheral blood, sampled 28 days after the second AZD1222 dose. The clonotype was recovered from an adult who received the AZD1222 COVID-19 vaccine. CDR3 loop: CASRFMTGTSTDTQYF. The CDR3 DNA follows: TGCGCCAGCAGGTTCATGACAGGGACTAGCACAGATACGCAGTATTTT.